The 10 T cell receptor beta chains presented below share a single source sample, sequenced in a study of T cells in Graves' hyperthyroidism and ophthalmopathy (dated by TCRdb to between 2019 and 2020). Libraries were built with multiplex PCR. TCRdb shows the sequencer as Illumina HiSeq 2000. Amplification of TCR beta CDR3 regions was carried out from RNA transcripts. For the first round of RT-PCR on the TCR CDR3, the HTBI primer set was used together with the Qiagen OneStep RT-PCR kit. TCRdb itself trimmed the public reads at Q25 with fastp, ran MiXCR and retained productive beta chains. Rows are combined by CDR3 protein, so each entry shows the most common genes and DNA. For this sample there are some 510,000 distinct CDR3 sequences; just over 45% appear just once. Jointly, the top ten make up roughly 8.2% of the sample. The sample was peripheral blood or thyroid tissue (not recorded which). These receptors all come from a woman in her late teens or twenties with Graves' hyperthyroidism. Donor details come from another sample of the same person, matched by shared clones.

The chain has TRBV15 and TRBJ1-1; D unclear. V lost 5 bases and J 7 bases, leaving 8 bases between the germline ends. Germline values: CDR1 LNHNV, CDR2 YYDKDF (reference sequence). The CDR3 extends over 11 amino acids. In DNA form, the CDR3 reads TGTGCCACCAGCCATGGGAGTGAAGCTTTCTTT. Amino acid sequence: CATSHGSEAFF.

This clonotype was detected only a few times. This chain connects TRBV7-8 to TRBJ2-7; unclear D gene. V shed 1 base and J shed 0 bases, with 13 bases lying between them. Germline-derived CDR1 and CDR2 are SGHVS and FQNEAQ. There are 16 residues in the CDR3. The CDR3 region has the DNA TGTGCCAGCAGCTTAGAGGATGCAGGCGTCTCCTACGAGCAGTACTTC. The encoded protein is CASSLEDAGVSYEQYF.

The J gene is TRBJ1-1, the V gene TRBV25-1; weak D call: TRBD1 (6 bases). This CDR3 region has 16 residues. V was cut by 6 bases and J by 0 bases, with 17 bases left in between. Looked up from germline, CDR1 is MGHDK and CDR2 is SYGVNS. CDR3 residues: CASSAGQTELNTEAFF. Here the CDR3 DNA reads TGTGCCAGCAGCGCCGGACAGACAGAGTTGAACACTGAAGCTTTCTTT. Full variable domain (rest looked up from reference TRBV25-1 and TRBJ1-1): EADIYQTPRYLVIGTGKKITLECSQTMGHDKMYWYQQDPGMELHLIHYSYGVNSTEKGDLSSESTVSRIRTEHFPLTLESARPSHTSQYLCASSAGQTELNTEAFFGQGTRLTVV.

J is TRBJ1-1 and V is TRBV29-1; 9 nucleotides line up with TRBD1. The trim removed 6 bases at V and 4 bases at J, leaving 9 bases unmatched. The CDR3 runs 14 residues. Germline CDR1 is SQVTM and CDR2 is ANQGSEA. CDR3 in DNA: TGCAGCGTGGGAGGGACAGGGCAGGGCACTGAAGCTTTCTTT. This encodes CSVGGTGQGTEAFF.

The chain couples TRBV2 to TRBJ2-7; TRBD2 aligns across 8 bases. CDR1 is SNHLY, CDR2 FYNNEI, per germline. The V segment lost 8 bases and the J segment 2 bases; nucleotides outside the gene matches: 8. The CDR3 is 14 residues long. The CDR3 here is CASGNGAGAYEQYF. In DNA form, the CDR3 reads TGTGCCAGCGGCAACGGAGCGGGAGCCTACGAGCAGTACTTC.

The chain recombines TRBV7-3 with TRBJ2-7; D unclear. CDR3 length equals 13 residues. Germline loops: CDR1 SGHTA, CDR2 FQGTGA. V lost 5 bases, J lost 5 bases, and 13 bases lay in between. The CDR3, as DNA: TGTGCCAGCAGCGTTCCAGAGACTCACGAGCAGTACTTC. This codes for CASSVPETHEQYF.

This clonotype was observed at least ten times. The chain employs TRBV7-3 and TRBJ2-6; the match to TRBD1 covers 9 bases. Germline-derived CDR1 and CDR2 are SGHTA and FQGTGA. The CDR3 totals 19 residues. V shed 5 bases and J 3 bases; nucleotides not matched to a gene: 14. The CDR3 coding sequence is TGTGCCAGCAGCCCCGCCCCGTCACAGGGGGCTGTTGGGGCCAACGTCCTGACTTTC. The encoded protein is CASSPAPSQGAVGANVLTF.

In DNA, the CDR3 is TGTGCCAGCCGCGGGGCGGACTATAATTCACCCCTCCACTTT. It specifies CASRGADYNSPLHF. The chain links TRBV6-1 to TRBJ1-6; weak D call: TRBD1 (5 bases). The V end was cut by 8 bases, the J end by 3 bases, with 11 bases between. Germline CDR1 and CDR2: MNHNS and SASEGT. The CDR3 totals 14 residues.

Comments on this clonotype: Because the CDR3 is missing its conserved closing phenylalanine or tryptophan, this is likely a read error. The rearrangement joins TRBV7-9 to TRBJ2-5, with D unresolved. Germline values: CDR1 SEHNR, CDR2 FQNEAQ (reference sequence). The CDR3 is made up of 15 amino acids. The CDR3 protein is CASSQGRGHGETQYL. DNA for the CDR3: TGCGCCAGCAGCCAAGGTCGAGGCCACGGAGAGACCCAGTACCTC.

The rearrangement joins TRBV29-1 to TRBJ1-2, with D possibly being TRBD1 (5 bases). V lost 3 bases and J 2 bases, leaving 7 bases between the germline ends. The CDR3 totals 12 residues. Germline assignment: CDR1 SQVTM and CDR2 ANQGSEA. CDR3 protein: CSVDRENYGYTF. The CDR3 DNA reads as TGCAGCGTTGACAGGGAGAACTATGGCTACACCTTC.